This TCR beta chain stems from a study of CD4+ T cells in melanoma (dated 2022 in TCRdb). Concerning the study at large: Neoantigen-specific CD4+ T cells in human melanoma were what the study investigated.

Regarding this clone: Its cognate antigen has yet to be identified. Base qualities are not provided; no much larger clone lies one nucleotide away.

The full study reports these points: Neoantigen-specific CD4+ T cells were reported to be correlated with the function of CD8+ T cells, macrophages and B cells. Neoantigen-specific CD4+ T cells in melanoma were reported to show diverse differentiation states.

Patients with melanoma were used as donors. V lost 4 bases and J lost 0 bases; the stretch between them is 14 bases long. The germline V gene encodes CDR1 SGHTS and CDR2 YDEGEE. The CDR3 runs 16 amino acids, cysteine and phenylalanine included. The CDR3 DNA has 48 bases and is translated from base 1. Receptor amplification or capture employed the immunoSEQ multiplex PCR assay. TCRdb re-hosts the immuneACCESS table, in-frame sequences only. Its copies lack some clones; in the studies checked, an unresolved V gene accounts for under half of them, and the cause for the rest is not known. For this sample there are 20,000 to 25,000 clones; roughly 73% appear just once. The ten largest clonotypes hold 9% to 10% of the sample.

Here the chain combines TRBV5-8 and TRBJ1-3; perhaps TRBD1 is the D gene, with 5 bases matching. This receptor was taken from a human donor with melanoma. The CDR3 corresponds to CASSLGTFRSGNTIYF. The nucleotides read TGTGCCAGCAGCCTGGGGACTTTCCGCTCTGGAAACACCATATATTTT.